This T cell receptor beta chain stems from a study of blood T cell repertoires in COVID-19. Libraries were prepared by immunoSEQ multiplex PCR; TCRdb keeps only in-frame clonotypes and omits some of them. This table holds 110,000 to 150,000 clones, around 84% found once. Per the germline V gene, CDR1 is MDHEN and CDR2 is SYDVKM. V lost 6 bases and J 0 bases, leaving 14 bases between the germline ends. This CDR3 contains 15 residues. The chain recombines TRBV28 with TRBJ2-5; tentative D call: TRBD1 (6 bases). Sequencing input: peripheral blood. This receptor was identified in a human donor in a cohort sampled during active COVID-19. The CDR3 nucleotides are TGTGCCAGCAGGGATATCCGGGACAACCAAGAGACCCAGTACTTC. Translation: CASRDIRDNQETQYF.